Presented here are 4 T cell receptor beta chains from one specimen sequenced in a study of blood T cells in healthy people across ages. A sample-barcoded 5' primer and a J-beta primer mix were used in a second PCR of roughly 7 to 12 cycles. TCRdb re-called the 5' RACE reads with MiXCR, one entry per CDR3 protein. Of 850,000 to 1,300,000 distinct CDR3 sequences in the sample, 45% were seen once. What was sequenced was blood. These receptors were collected from a woman in her sixties in good health.

The table lists this clonotype with a few counts. In DNA form, the CDR3 reads TGCGCCAGCAGCAGTATCGCGGGAGACGAGCAGTTCTTC. Its protein product is CASSSIAGDEQFF. The chain has TRBV5-1 and TRBJ2-1, with TRBD2 matching 7 bases. CDR3 size: 13 residues. Germline CDR1 SGHRS, CDR2 YFSETQ. The V segment lost 4 bases and the J segment 10 bases; nucleotides outside the gene matches: 8.

The chain joins TRBV5-1 to TRBJ2-5, with TRBD2 as a possible D gene (5 bases). The V end was cut by 0 bases, the J end by 0 bases, with 12 bases between. Germline loops: CDR1 SGHRS, CDR2 YFSETQ. This CDR3 spans 16 amino acids. CDR3 residues: CASSLEGQTNQETQYF. DNA for the CDR3: TGCGCCAGCAGCTTGGAGGGTCAGACTAACCAAGAGACCCAGTACTTC.

The rearrangement joins TRBV27 to TRBJ1-1; TRBD1 agrees at 9 bases. V dropped 5 bases and J dropped 4; count of bases not matched to a gene: 8. The CDR3 runs 15 residues. CDR1 is MNHEY, CDR2 SMNVEV, per germline (reference sequence). CDR3 sequence: CASSARQGGSTEAFF. For the CDR3, the DNA is TGTGCCAGCAGTGCGAGACAGGGGGGGAGCACTGAAGCTTTCTTT.

This clonotype was counted only a few times. The J gene is TRBJ1-2, the V gene TRBV20-1, with D perhaps matching TRBD1 (6 bases). Trimming took 6 bases from V and 4 from J, leaving 12 bases between them. Germline CDR1 DFQATT, CDR2 SNEGSKA (reference sequence). The CDR3 sequence is 12 residues long. The CDR3 protein is CSARTGIYGYTF. The DNA of the CDR3 is TGCAGTGCCCGAACAGGGATCTATGGCTACACCTTC.